Each of the 29 T cell receptor beta chains below was sequenced from the same sample in a study of molecular identifiers for immune sequencing clone quantification. TCRdb redid the calling of the PCR reads with MiXCR, one entry per CDR3 protein. The table has around 460,000 distinct CDR3 sequences, 25% seen once. Sequenced sample: naive CD8+ T cells from blood, with Jurkat cell RNA spiked in. Subset defined: FACS-sorted CD8+CD4-CCR7+CD45RA+ naive T cells. These receptors were obtained from a human donor in good health. Some libraries in this study had Jurkat cell RNA spiked in.

This clonotype showed up just a few times. The gene calls are TRBV27 and TRBJ2-1; 12 bases match TRBD1. This CDR3 spans 16 amino acids. The junction had 8 bases not matched to a gene; V was cut back by 4 bases and J by 7 bases. Germline V gives CDR1 MNHEY, CDR2 SMNVEV (reference sequence). DNA for the CDR3: TGTGCCAGCAGTTGGACCGGGACAGGGGGCCGGAATGAGCAGTTCTTC. This translates into CASSWTGTGGRNEQFF.

CDR3 sequence (DNA): TGTGCCAGCATTCCGACCCAGTACTTC. It codes for CASIPTQYF. The V call is TRBV14, the J call TRBJ2-5, with D uncertain. The CDR3 spans 9 residues. V lost 7 bases, J lost 7 bases, and 4 bases lay in between. Germline loops: CDR1 SGHDN, CDR2 FVKESK.

The genes are TRBV13 and TRBJ1-1; tentative D call: TRBD1 (5 bases). This CDR3 is 15 amino acids long. Trimming removed 2 bases from V and 5 bases from J, with 15 bases in between. CDR1 is PRHDT, CDR2 FYEKMQ, per germline (reference sequence). In DNA form, the CDR3 reads TGTGCCAGCAGCTTATGGGGGGAAAGTGGAACTGAAGCTTTCTTT. It yields the protein CASSLWGESGTEAFF.

In this sample, this clonotype turned up a few times. In nucleotides, the CDR3 is TGTGCCAGCAGTTCGGCTTGGGGCTACGAGCAGTACTTC. As protein: CASSSAWGYEQYF. The genes are TRBV6-5 and TRBJ2-7; D call uncertain. This CDR3 comprises 13 residues. Trimming shortened V by 4 bases and J by 3 bases, and 10 bases separated the two germline ends. The germline CDR1 and CDR2 sequences are MNHEY and SVGAGI.

This clonotype came up a few times. V is TRBV6-5 and J is TRBJ1-3, with D hard to call. Per germline, CDR1 MNHEY and CDR2 SVGAGI. The CDR3 covers 14 residues. Trimming shortened V by 4 bases and J by 0 bases, and 7 bases separated the two germline ends. The CDR3 nucleotides read TGTGCCAGCAGTTCACAGAGCTCTGGAAACACCATATATTTT. Translated, it gives CASSSQSSGNTIYF.

This clonotype has ten or more counts. The rearrangement links TRBV12-3 or TRBV12-4 to TRBJ2-5; D may correspond to TRBD1 or TRBD2 (5 bases each). Trimming removed 2 bases at V and 5 bases at J, with 12 bases between. The CDR3 is 14 residues long. CDR3 sequence (DNA): TGTGCCAGCAGTTTACCGGGGACGCCTGAGACCCAGTACTTC. As protein: CASSLPGTPETQYF.

This chain joins TRBV6-6 and TRBJ1-1; weak D call: TRBD1 (6 bases). V lost 4 bases and J lost 0, with 12 bases in between. The length of the CDR3 is 15 residues. Germline V gives CDR1 MNHNY, CDR2 SVGAGI (reference sequence). CDR3 sequence: CASSSWTDLNTEAFF. CDR3 nucleotide sequence: TGTGCCAGCAGTTCGTGGACAGACCTGAACACTGAAGCTTTCTTT.

This chain links TRBV19 with TRBJ1-5, with D possibly being TRBD1 (6 bases). This CDR3 is built from 18 residues. V was pared by 3 bases and J by 6 bases, with 24 bases between. Per germline, CDR1 LNHDA and CDR2 SQIVND (reference sequence). This CDR3 is CASSITPPNRARGQPQHF. For the CDR3, the DNA is TGTGCCAGTAGTATCACACCCCCCAACAGGGCCAGGGGTCAGCCCCAGCATTTT. The variable domain in full, with the rest retrieved from reference TRBV19 and TRBJ1-5, is DGGITQSPKYLFRKEGQNVTLSCEQNLNHDAMYWYRQDPGQGLRLIYYSQIVNDFQKGDIAEGYSVSREKKESFPLTVTSAQKNPTAFYLCASSITPPNRARGQPQHFGDGTRLSIL.

Comments on this clonotype: Being one base from a much bigger clone, this may be a read error. The chain carries TRBV4-3 and TRBJ2-3; no definite D call. This CDR3 spans 16 amino acids. CDR1 is LGHNA, CDR2 YSLEER, per germline. Trimming removed 0 bases at V and 2 bases at J, with 12 bases between. The CDR3 is CASSQDPADLTDTQYF. CDR3 in DNA: TGCGCCAGCAGCCAAGACCCCGCGGACCTCACAGATACGCAGTATTTT.

Only a few counts were recorded for this clonotype. The chain recombines TRBV29-1 with TRBJ2-7; 7 bases line up with TRBD1. V lost 3 bases and J lost 6; bases outside the gene matches: 2. The CDR3 length is 11 residues. Germline V CDR1 and CDR2: SQVTM, ANQGSEA. The CDR3 is CSVDPGGEQYF. In DNA form, the CDR3 reads TGCAGCGTTGATCCAGGGGGCGAGCAGTACTTC.

The rearrangement uses TRBV4-1 and TRBJ2-5; tentatively, D is TRBD2 (6 bases). CDR1 is MGHRA, CDR2 YSYEKL, per germline. The V gene lost 4 bases and the J gene lost 1 base, with 19 bases spanning the gap. This CDR3 region has 17 residues. This chain's CDR3 is CASSPRASVLLQETQYF. The CDR3 nucleotides are TGCGCCAGCAGCCCAAGGGCTAGCGTATTACTCCAAGAGACCCAGTACTTC.

This clonotype was detected only a few times. The rearrangement links TRBV6-2 or TRBV6-3 to TRBJ1-5, with a tentative D call TRBD1 (6 bases). Germline CDR1 is MNHEY and CDR2 is SVGEGT. The V end lost 5 bases, the J end lost 7 bases, and 18 bases lay between the germline ends. This CDR3 comprises 15 residues. Written as DNA, the CDR3 is TGTGCCAGCAGTCCGATGCAATCAACAGGGCAGCCCCAGCATTTT. Encoded protein: CASSPMQSTGQPQHF.

The table lists this clonotype with many counts. The genes are TRBV5-1 and TRBJ2-7; D call uncertain. The CDR3 extends over 14 amino acids. V lost 5 bases and J 2 bases, leaving 14 bases between the germline ends. Per germline, CDR1 SGHRS and CDR2 YFSETQ. The CDR3 sequence is CASSSDQVTYEQYF. CDR3 sequence (DNA): TGCGCCAGCAGTTCCGATCAGGTAACCTACGAGCAGTACTTC.

The table lists this clonotype with a few counts. The chain combines TRBV9 with TRBJ1-3; D ambiguous. Between the trimmed V and J ends, which lost 5 bases and 0 bases, there was a span of 15 bases. Per the germline V gene, CDR1 is SGDLS and CDR2 is YYNGEE. This CDR3 spans 16 amino acids. The CDR3 protein is CASSSTMVNSGNTIYF. The CDR3 nucleotides read TGTGCCAGCAGTAGCACGATGGTGAACTCTGGAAACACCATATATTTT.

In regard to this clonotype: A single base separates this from a much larger clone, so it may be a read error. This chain uses TRBV12-5 with TRBJ1-5; no reliable D call. Germline assignment: CDR1 LGHNT and CDR2 FRNRAP. This CDR3 region has 13 residues. CDR3 sequence reads: CASGIDSNQPRHF. The CDR3 bases are TGTGCTAGTGGAATAGATAGCAATCAGCCCCGGCATTTT.

This clonotype was recorded many times. The rearrangement links TRBV20-1 to TRBJ2-3; maybe TRBD2 (6 bases). CDR1 and CDR2 (germline): DFQATT, SNEGSKA (reference sequence). The CDR3 runs to 14 residues. With 2 bases removed from V and 6 bases from J, the gap between germline ends came to 15 bases. In DNA, the CDR3 is TGCAGTGCTAGATATACGGGGGAGCCCGATACGCAGTATTTT. Amino acids: CSARYTGEPDTQYF.

Concerning this clonotype itself: A much bigger clone sits one base away, suggesting this may be a read error. The chain has TRBV14 and TRBJ2-3; 9 bases agree with TRBD2. CDR1 is SGHDN and CDR2 is FVKESK in the germline V gene. V dropped 4 bases and J dropped 3; count of bases not matched to a gene: 5. This CDR3 is 15 amino acids long. The CDR3 protein is CASSRETSGTDTQYF. Written as DNA, the CDR3 is TGTGCCAGCAGCCGAGAGACTAGCGGAACAGATACGCAGTATTTT.

This clonotype occurred once. A much larger clone sits a single nucleotide away, making a read error possible. The chain joins TRBV27 to TRBJ2-3; 11 bases align to TRBD2. The CDR3 sequence is 16 residues long. J gave up 5 bases and V 6 bases, and 10 bases lay outside the gene matches. Germline CDR1 is MNHEY and CDR2 is SMNVEV (reference sequence). DNA for the CDR3: TGTGCCAGCAGCTCATTAGCGGGGGGGCGGGGAGATACGCAGTATTTT. Its protein product is CASSSLAGGRGDTQYF.

V usage is TRBV6-2 or TRBV6-3 and J usage is TRBJ2-5; D is possibly TRBD2 (5 bases). V was clipped by 4 bases and J by 2 bases, with 14 bases between them. The CDR3 totals 15 residues. Germline assignment: CDR1 MNHEY and CDR2 SVGEGT. The chain's CDR3 is CASSSEGVYQETQYF. The CDR3 nucleotides are TGTGCCAGCAGTTCAGAGGGAGTTTATCAAGAGACCCAGTACTTC.

About this clonotype: This may stem from a read error, because a much larger clone lies one nucleotide away. The V gene is TRBV13, the J gene TRBJ1-1; D is ambiguous. The germline V gene has CDR1 PRHDT and CDR2 FYEKMQ (reference sequence). The CDR3 runs 12 residues. The CDR3 region is CASSRLNTETFF. The CDR3 nucleotides read TGTGCCAGCAGCCGATTGAACACTGAAACTTTCTTT.

This clonotype was counted only a few times. V is TRBV19 and J is TRBJ1-5; D ambiguous. The V end was cut by 5 bases, the J end by 2 bases, with 16 bases between. Germline-derived CDR1 and CDR2 are LNHDA and SQIVND (reference sequence). The CDR3 spans 16 residues. The CDR3 DNA follows: TGTGCCAGTAGTGAAGGGCGTTGGGCAGGCAATCAGCCCCAGCATTTT. This translates into CASSEGRWAGNQPQHF.

In this sample, this clonotype turned up a few times. The chain combines TRBV5-1 with TRBJ2-2; no definite D call. Germline loops: CDR1 SGHRS, CDR2 YFSETQ. The CDR3 covers 14 residues. Trimming cost V 0 bases and J 7 bases, with 10 bases left between them. The CDR3 reads CASSLVLPSGELFF. DNA for the CDR3: TGCGCCAGCAGCTTGGTTCTTCCTAGCGGGGAGCTGTTTTTT. The variable domain in full, completed from reference TRBV5-1 and TRBJ2-2, reads KAGVTQTPRYLIKTRGQQVTLSCSPISGHRSVSWYQQTPGQGLQFLFEYFSETQRNKGNFPGRFSGRQFSNSRSEMNVSTLELGDSALYLCASSLVLPSGELFFGEGSRLTVL.

The CDR3 is CASSSDRGGNQPQHF. CDR3 coding DNA: TGTGCCAGCAGCTCGGACAGGGGAGGCAATCAGCCCCAGCATTTT. This rearrangement joins TRBV7-2 to TRBJ1-5; 9 bases are a match to TRBD1. The CDR3 contains 15 residues. Germline-derived CDR1 and CDR2 are SGHTA and FQGNSA. With 4 bases clipped from V and 2 bases from J, the junction kept 3 bases outside the gene matches.

The rearrangement uses TRBV20-1 and TRBJ1-4, with 8 bases fitting TRBD1. The germline CDR1 and CDR2 sequences are DFQATT and SNEGSKA (reference sequence). This CDR3 region has 14 residues. The junction had 5 bases not matched to a gene; V was cut back by 3 bases and J by 5 bases. The CDR3: CSARGQEPNEKLFF. The CDR3 DNA is TGCAGTGCTAGGGGACAGGAGCCGAATGAAAAACTGTTTTTT.

The rearrangement links TRBV27 to TRBJ1-1; 8 bases line up with TRBD1. CDR1 is MNHEY, CDR2 SMNVEV, per germline (reference sequence). The J segment lost 6 bases and the V segment lost 5 bases, leaving 5 bases of the junction unmatched. This CDR3 has 13 residues. CDR3 DNA sequence: TGTGCCAGCAGTCGGACAGGGACCGCTGAAGCTTTCTTT. The encoded protein is CASSRTGTAEAFF.

CDR3 sequence: CASSVVAGSHEQYF. CDR3 nucleotide sequence: TGTGCCAGCAGCGTAGTTGCGGGTTCCCACGAGCAGTACTTC. The chain uses TRBV9 and TRBJ2-7, with a weak D call TRBD2 (5 bases). This CDR3 spans 14 amino acids. Trimming pared 0 bases from V and 5 bases from J, leaving 12 bases between. Germline lookup yields CDR1 SGDLS and CDR2 YYNGEE.

This clonotype has a count of ten or more. V gene TRBV19 combines with J gene TRBJ2-7; TRBD2 is a possible D gene (6 bases). V was clipped by 11 bases and J by 4 bases, with 12 bases between them. This CDR3 has 11 residues. Germline V CDR1 and CDR2: LNHDA, SQIVND (reference sequence). CDR3 residues: CASGEEYEQYF. The DNA of the CDR3 is TGTGCCTCGGGAGAAGAGTACGAGCAGTACTTC.

Remarks on this clonotype: Possible read error: a much larger clone is one base away. This chain joins TRBV3-1 and TRBJ2-4; D could derive from TRBD1 or TRBD2 (6 bases each). There are 14 residues in the CDR3. The V gene's germline CDR1 is LGHDT and CDR2 YNNKEL (reference sequence). In nucleotides, the CDR3 is TGTGCCAGCAGCCAAGTTGGGGGGCAAAACACTCAGTACTTC. It is translated as CASSQVGGQNTQYF.

The chain is built from TRBV7-9 and TRBJ1-5; 12 nucleotides line up with TRBD1. The CDR3 is 15 amino acids. In germline, CDR1 is SEHNR, CDR2 FQNEAQ (reference sequence). V lost 1 base and J lost 7; bases outside the gene matches: 2. CDR3 coding DNA: TGTGCCAGCAGCTTAGGGGACAGGGGGCTGCAGCCCCAGCATTTT. Translating it yields CASSLGDRGLQPQHF.